The entry below describes one T cell receptor beta chain. This could be a read error, since a much larger clone is one nucleotide away. Arm-PCR with iRepertoire HTBI primers amplified the CDR3 regions for these TCR beta libraries. TCRdb itself ran the multiplex PCR reads through MiXCR, one entry per CDR3 protein. The data hold under 450,000 distinct CDR3 sequences, with 10% to 15% observed a single time. The CDR3 spans 11 residues. In germline, CDR1 is DFQATT, CDR2 SNEGSKA (reference sequence). Trimming pared 1 base from V and 5 bases from J, leaving 5 bases between. The sample originates from a study of regulatory T cells in long-lasting Graves disease. The time point: newly diagnosed GD, antithyroid drugs for less than 3 months. PBMC RNA served as the TCR library source. These data were also reused for a study on T cells in Graves' hyperthyroidism and ophthalmopathy.

The V call is TRBV20-1, the J call TRBJ2-5; no firm D call. Material: peripheral blood mononuclear cells (PBMCs), obtained at new diagnosis, from a patient treated with antithyroid drugs. This clonotype originated in a woman aged 18-30 years with Graves disease. The CDR3 nucleotides are TGCAGTGCTAGAGTCGAGGAGACCCAGTACTTC. The encoded protein is CSARVEETQYF.